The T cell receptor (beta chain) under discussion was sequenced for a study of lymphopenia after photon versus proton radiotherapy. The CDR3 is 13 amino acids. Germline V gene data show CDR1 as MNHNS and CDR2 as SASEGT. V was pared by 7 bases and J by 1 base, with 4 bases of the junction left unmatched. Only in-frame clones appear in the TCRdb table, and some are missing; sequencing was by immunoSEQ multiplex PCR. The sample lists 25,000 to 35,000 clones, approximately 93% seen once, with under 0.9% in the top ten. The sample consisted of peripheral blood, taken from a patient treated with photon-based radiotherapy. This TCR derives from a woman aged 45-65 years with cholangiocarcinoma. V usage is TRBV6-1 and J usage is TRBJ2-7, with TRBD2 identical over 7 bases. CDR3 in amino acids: CASTTGGSYEQYF. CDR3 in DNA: TGTGCCAGCACCACGGGGGGATCCTACGAGCAGTACTTC.